This is a list of T cell receptor beta chains from one sample in a study of blood T cell repertoires in COVID-19. Clones were read by immunoSEQ multiplex PCR, and TCRdb kept only the in-frame ones, dropping some. The repertoire holds fewer than 300,000 clones, over 75% seen once, with 13% in the top ten. Sequenced input: peripheral blood. These receptors all stem from a human donor in a cohort sampled during active COVID-19. The CDR3 runs from the conserved cysteine through the conserved F or W. The D gene is left open where the match is weak. Some rows have no size entry. The others give once, few or many, or a class for an expanded clone.

v_gene: TRBV6-5; d_gene: -; j_gene: TRBJ2-7; abundance: -; len: 12; CDR3nt: TGTGCCAGCAATCTCGGGATTTACGAGCAGTACTTC; CDR3aa: CASNLGIYEQYF
v_gene: TRBV28; d_gene: -; j_gene: TRBJ1-1; abundance: -; len: 12; CDR3nt: TGTGCCAGCAGTTTGCCGCAGGGGCGGGCTTTCTTT; CDR3aa: CASSLPQGRAFF
v_gene: TRBV7-2; d_gene: -; j_gene: TRBJ2-3; abundance: -; len: 14; CDR3nt: TGTGCCAGCAGCCTGCTAGCGCCCGCGGATACGCAGTATTTT; CDR3aa: CASSLLAPADTQYF
v_gene: TRBV4-1; d_gene: TRBD1; j_gene: TRBJ2-1; abundance: -; len: 16; CDR3nt: TGCGCCAGCAGCCTCTCCGGGACAGGGGGCAGCAATGAGCAGTTCTTC; CDR3aa: CASSLSGTGGSNEQFF
v_gene: TRBV7-6; d_gene: -; j_gene: TRBJ2-1; abundance: few; len: 17; CDR3nt: TGTGCCAGCAGCTTAGAGGCTAGCACCCGCCTAAACAATGAGCAGTTCTTC; CDR3aa: CASSLEASTRLNNEQFF
v_gene: TRBV9; d_gene: -; j_gene: TRBJ1-1; abundance: -; len: 22; CDR3nt: TGTGCCAGCAGCGCCCGGGCTGTCCCTAAAACAGGGTCCCATTTGGAGAACACTGAAGCTTTCTTT; CDR3aa: CASSARAVPKTGSHLENTEAFF
v_gene: TRBV24-1; d_gene: -; j_gene: TRBJ2-1; abundance: -; len: 14; CDR3nt: TGTGCCACCAGTCGAACAGGCTCCTACAATGAGCAGTTCTTC; CDR3aa: CATSRTGSYNEQFF
v_gene: TRBV4-1; d_gene: TRBD2; j_gene: TRBJ2-4; abundance: -; len: 17; CDR3nt: TGCGCCAGCAGCCCCCTCGGGAAGCGGGAGGTTAAAAACATTCAGTACTTC; CDR3aa: CASSPLGKREVKNIQYF
v_gene: TRBV9; d_gene: -; j_gene: TRBJ2-7; abundance: once; len: 15; CDR3nt: TGTGCCAGCAGCGGGGGCCGGGACTCATTCTACGAGCAGTACTTC; CDR3aa: CASSGGRDSFYEQYF
v_gene: TRBV5-4; d_gene: -; j_gene: TRBJ2-7; abundance: -; len: 16; CDR3nt: TGTGCCAGCAGCTTGGATGGTGTAGGGAGGCCCTACGAGCAGTACTTC; CDR3aa: CASSLDGVGRPYEQYF
v_gene: TRBV28; d_gene: TRBD2; j_gene: TRBJ2-5; abundance: many; len: 15; CDR3nt: TGTGCCAGCAGTTTGGATGAGCGGGAGGGAGAGACCCAGTACTTC; CDR3aa: CASSLDEREGETQYF
v_gene: TRBV5-1; d_gene: -; j_gene: TRBJ2-1; abundance: few; len: 20; CDR3nt: TGCGCCAGCAGCTTGCCCCCTAGGGGGAGTCCCCTGAGCTCCTACAATGAGCAGTTCTTC; CDR3aa: CASSLPPRGSPLSSYNEQFF
v_gene: TRBV30; d_gene: -; j_gene: TRBJ2-4; abundance: few; len: 13; CDR3nt: TGTGCCTGGAGTGTTAATTTTCAAAACATTCAGTACTTC; CDR3aa: CAWSVNFQNIQYF
v_gene: TRBV30; d_gene: -; j_gene: TRBJ2-3; abundance: -; len: 13; CDR3nt: TGTGCCTGGAGGGAGGGGCCTGCAGATACGCAGTATTTT; CDR3aa: CAWREGPADTQYF
v_gene: TRBV9; d_gene: -; j_gene: TRBJ1-5; abundance: few; len: 13; CDR3nt: TGTGCCAGCAGCTACCGGGGCAATCAGCCCCAGCATTTT; CDR3aa: CASSYRGNQPQHF
v_gene: TRBV6-5; d_gene: -; j_gene: TRBJ2-7; abundance: -; len: 12; CDR3nt: TGTGCCACCAGGAGAGGATCCTACGAGCAGTACTTC; CDR3aa: CATRRGSYEQYF
v_gene: TRBV4-3; d_gene: TRBD2; j_gene: TRBJ2-1; abundance: -; len: 19; CDR3nt: TGCGCCAGCAGCCAAGATCGATGGCGCGGGAGGGCCTCCTACAATGAGCAGTTCTTC; CDR3aa: CASSQDRWRGRASYNEQFF
v_gene: TRBV2; d_gene: TRBD1; j_gene: TRBJ1-5; abundance: -; len: 13; CDR3nt: TGTGCCAGCAGAGACAGGGGGAGTCAGCCCCAGCATTTT; CDR3aa: CASRDRGSQPQHF
v_gene: TRBV6-5; d_gene: -; j_gene: TRBJ1-3; abundance: -; len: 14; CDR3nt: TGTGCCAGCAGTTACCGCTTTAAAGGGGACACCATATATTTT; CDR3aa: CASSYRFKGDTIYF
v_gene: TRBV30; d_gene: TRBD2; j_gene: TRBJ2-2; abundance: -; len: 17; CDR3nt: TGTGCCTGGAGTGTACCCGACCCGGGACTAAACACCGGGGAGCTGTTTTTT; CDR3aa: CAWSVPDPGLNTGELFF
v_gene: TRBV25-1; d_gene: -; j_gene: TRBJ1-1; abundance: -; len: 15; CDR3nt: TGTGCCAGCAGTAAACAGGGTACGAGAAACACTGAAGCTTTCTTT; CDR3aa: CASSKQGTRNTEAFF
v_gene: TRBV19; d_gene: -; j_gene: TRBJ2-2; abundance: -; len: 15; CDR3nt: TGTGCCAGTAGTATTGGGAGCAGAGTCACCGGGGAGCTGTTTTTT; CDR3aa: CASSIGSRVTGELFF
v_gene: TRBV27; d_gene: TRBD1; j_gene: TRBJ2-4; abundance: -; len: 15; CDR3nt: TGTGCCAGCAGACCCTCCGGGACAGTTAAAAACATTCAGTACTTC; CDR3aa: CASRPSGTVKNIQYF
v_gene: TRBV6-4; d_gene: -; j_gene: TRBJ2-1; abundance: few; len: 13; CDR3nt: TGTGCCAGCAGTGAGTCTTCCTACAATGAGCAGTTCTTC; CDR3aa: CASSESSYNEQFF
v_gene: TRBV3-1/TRBV3-2; d_gene: -; j_gene: TRBJ2-7; abundance: few; len: 14; CDR3nt: TGTGCCAGCAGCCAACAGGGGACCGCCTACGAGCAGTACTTC; CDR3aa: CASSQQGTAYEQYF
v_gene: TRBV10-3; d_gene: TRBD2; j_gene: TRBJ2-3; abundance: -; len: 15; CDR3nt: TGTGCCTCAAGCCAGGGACTAATCCTCACAGATACGCAGTATTTT; CDR3aa: CASSQGLILTDTQYF
v_gene: TRBV5-6; d_gene: TRBD2; j_gene: TRBJ2-1; abundance: -; len: 15; CDR3nt: TGTGCCAGCAGCCCCGGGACTAGTAGCTACAATGAGCAGTTCTTC; CDR3aa: CASSPGTSSYNEQFF
v_gene: TRBV2; d_gene: TRBD2; j_gene: TRBJ2-5; abundance: -; len: 18; CDR3nt: TGTGCCAGCAGTGGGGGACAGGTTAGCGGGAGGGCCCTGGAGACCCAGTACTTC; CDR3aa: CASSGGQVSGRALETQYF
v_gene: TRBV27; d_gene: -; j_gene: TRBJ2-7; abundance: -; len: 15; CDR3nt: TGTGCCAGCAGCCACGTCAGGCAGGGGCCCTACGAGCAGTACTTC; CDR3aa: CASSHVRQGPYEQYF
v_gene: TRBV6-2/TRBV6-3; d_gene: -; j_gene: TRBJ1-1; abundance: -; len: 16; CDR3nt: TGTGCCAGCCGCCCAAGGGGCGCCTCGGGGAACACTGAAGCTTTCTTT; CDR3aa: CASRPRGASGNTEAFF
v_gene: TRBV4-1; d_gene: TRBD1; j_gene: TRBJ1-4; abundance: -; len: 17; CDR3nt: TGCGCCAGCAGCCAGTCCGGGACAGGGATTGCGGATGAAAAACTGTTTTTT; CDR3aa: CASSQSGTGIADEKLFF
v_gene: TRBV19; d_gene: -; j_gene: TRBJ2-1; abundance: -; len: 14; CDR3nt: TGTGCCAGTAGTATACGATCGGTCGCCAATGAGCAGTTCTTC; CDR3aa: CASSIRSVANEQFF
v_gene: TRBV4-3; d_gene: TRBD2; j_gene: TRBJ2-1; abundance: -; len: 16; CDR3nt: TGCGCCAGCAGCCAAAACTCGGTAGGAGCGGGAGGTGAGCAGTTCTTC; CDR3aa: CASSQNSVGAGGEQFF
v_gene: TRBV19; d_gene: TRBD2; j_gene: TRBJ2-3; abundance: few; len: 14; CDR3nt: TGTGCCAGCCGACTAGCGGGTTACACAGATACGCAGTATTTT; CDR3aa: CASRLAGYTDTQYF
v_gene: TRBV18; d_gene: -; j_gene: TRBJ1-3; abundance: -; len: 16; CDR3nt: TGTGCCAGCTCACCCTTGGACAAGTTCTCTGGAAACACCATATATTTT; CDR3aa: CASSPLDKFSGNTIYF
v_gene: TRBV6-6; d_gene: TRBD1; j_gene: TRBJ1-2; abundance: -; len: 13; CDR3nt: TGTGCCAGTGGGACAGCAATAAACTATGGCTACACCTTC; CDR3aa: CASGTAINYGYTF
v_gene: TRBV19; d_gene: -; j_gene: TRBJ2-7; abundance: -; len: 14; CDR3nt: TGTGCCAGTAGTCCTACCCGGACTTTCTACGAGCAGTACTTC; CDR3aa: CASSPTRTFYEQYF
v_gene: TRBV21-1; d_gene: -; j_gene: TRBJ2-7; abundance: -; len: 15; CDR3nt: TGTGCCAGCAGCAAAGAGGGCCAGGGCATCTACGAGCAGTACTTC; CDR3aa: CASSKEGQGIYEQYF
v_gene: TRBV2; d_gene: TRBD2; j_gene: TRBJ2-1; abundance: -; len: 16; CDR3nt: TGTGCCAGCAGGCGACTAGCGGGAGTCTCTGGGAATGAGCAGTTCTTC; CDR3aa: CASRRLAGVSGNEQFF
v_gene: TRBV2; d_gene: TRBD2; j_gene: TRBJ2-1; abundance: -; len: 16; CDR3nt: TGTGCCAGCGGTAGCGGGAGGAGGGGGGGAGCAAGTGAGCAGTTCTTC; CDR3aa: CASGSGRRGGASEQFF
v_gene: TRBV14; d_gene: TRBD2; j_gene: TRBJ2-5; abundance: -; len: 14; CDR3nt: TGTGCCAGCAGCCAAGAACTAGCGGCAACGACCCAGTACTTC; CDR3aa: CASSQELAATTQYF